The clone carrying this TCR beta chain appeared a few times. Antigen specificity is unknown. The CDR3 consists of 15 residues. The V and J ends lost 0 bases and 2 bases respectively, with 10 bases between them. Per germline, CDR1 SGDLS and CDR2 YYNGEE. The data derive from a study of T-cell memory formation after mild COVID-19. Each CDR3 protein is one row after TCRdb ran MiXCR on the 5' RACE reads. The table lists nearly 350,000 distinct CDR3 sequences, 10% to 15% of them singletons, with about a fifth in the top ten. The study, taken as a whole, reports: CD4+ clones that contracted lay mainly in CM and EM; CD8+ ones lay in EMRA. The study detected some responding clones in pre-infection memory, suggesting cross-reactive memory joined.

The rearrangement links TRBV9 to TRBJ2-3; D gene unclear. This receptor was obtained from a man aged 18 to 29 who had mild COVID-19 (a few samples of this study predate the infection). Cell type and time point are not known. The sample was PBMCs or a T cell subset sorted from them (not recorded which). CDR3 coding DNA: TGTGCCAGCAGCGTAGCCGGCAGATACACAGATACGCAGTATTTT. It specifies CASSVAGRYTDTQYF. The whole variable domain, filled in from reference TRBV9 and TRBJ2-3, reads DSGVTQTPKHLITATGQRVTLRCSPRSGDLSVYWYQQSLDQGLQFLIQYYNGEERAKGNILERFSAQQFPDLHSELNLSSLELGDSALYFCASSVAGRYTDTQYFGPGTRLTVL.